This T cell receptor beta chain was profiled in a study of regulatory T cells. The study's findings and limits: In CD3G-deficient patients, conventional CD4+ T cells were enriched for hydrophobic CDR3 residues at positions 6 and 7. In patients, unique TRB V-J pairs were restricted and V/J usage skewed, especially in Tregs.

The CDR3 runs 16 residues. Germline lookup yields CDR1 KGHSH and CDR2 LQKENI. The ends were cut back, 3 bases at V and 10 bases at J, with 22 bases in the middle. The PCR used 52 TRBV and 13 TRBJ primers. Method: immunoSEQ multiplex PCR; TCRdb's copy keeps in-frame clones and lacks some. The sample has under 45,000 clones, around nine tenths seen once. A word on this clone: What it binds is unknown.

All CD3G-deficient patients showed autoimmunity, more severe in two. This chain joins TRBV18 and TRBJ2-1, with D perhaps assigned TRBD1 or TRBD2 (5 bases each). Sequencing used conventional CD4+ T cells sorted from blood. The TCR comes from a person aged 18 to 35 with CD3G deficiency. This CDR3 reads CASSPPLARGRGEQFF. CDR3 in DNA: TGTGCCAGCTCACCTCCCCTAGCTCGGGGCCGGGGCGAGCAGTTCTTC.